The rows below give T cell receptor beta chains drawn from one sample of a study of blood T cells in healthy people across ages. MiXCR, run by TCRdb on the 5' RACE reads, gives a single entry per CDR3 protein. The table has 550,000 to 700,000 distinct CDR3 sequences, 25% to 30% seen once; the top ten hold approximately 18%. The specimen was blood. The receptors stem from a woman aged 70-85 years in good health. The CDR3 runs from the conserved cysteine through the conserved F or W. A D gene is named only where the DNA matches it firmly. Clone size, where shown, is once, few, many, or a class for clones that have expanded.

size,V,J,D,DNA,CDR3
NA,TRBV29-1,TRBJ2-2,TRBD1,TGCAGCGTTGAAGATGGGACAGGGGGAACCGGGGAGCTGTTTTTT,CSVEDGTGGTGELFF
few,TRBV10-3,TRBJ2-2,NA,TGTGCCATCGGCGAGGGGGGCAGAACCGGGGAGCTGTTTTTT,CAIGEGGRTGELFF
many,TRBV7-2,TRBJ2-7,NA,TGTGCCAGCAGTTTAGGGGGGGGGACCTACGAGCAGTACTTC,CASSLGGGTYEQYF
few,TRBV7-6,TRBJ2-1,NA,TGTGCCAGCAGCTTAGTGCTTGGGGGTCCCGGAGAGCAGTTCTTC,CASSLVLGGPGEQFF
NA,TRBV25-1,TRBJ1-1,NA,TGTGCCAGCAGTGAATCGGAGTCAGAAGCTTTCTTT,CASSESESEAFF
few,TRBV12-3/TRBV12-4,TRBJ2-3,TRBD2,TGTGCCAGCATGAAGCGGGGGGGCGCAGATACGCAGTATTTT,CASMKRGGADTQYF
NA,TRBV9,TRBJ1-2,NA,TGTGCCAGCGCACCCAGTCCGGGGTCATACTGTGGCTACACCTTC,CASAPSPGSYCGYTF
few,TRBV3-1,TRBJ2-1,NA,TGTGCCAGCAGCCAAGGGGCCCCGGGTGAGCAGTTCTTC,CASSQGAPGEQFF
many,TRBV20-1,TRBJ2-1,NA,TGCAGTGCTGCCCTCGTATCGGGCAGAGAGCAGTTCTTC,CSAALVSGREQFF
few,TRBV6-1,TRBJ2-7,NA,TGTGCCAGCAGTGTAACTAGCTACGAGCAGTACTTC,CASSVTSYEQYF
few,TRBV6-5,TRBJ2-5,TRBD2,TGTGCCAGCAGGGCGGGGGGTGGAGAGACCCAGTACTTC,CASRAGGGETQYF
NA,TRBV7-2,TRBJ2-4,TRBD2,TGTGCCAGCAGCTTAAGCGGGGGGGCTGTGGCCAAAAACATTCAGTACTTC,CASSLSGGAVAKNIQYF
NA,TRBV13,TRBJ2-5,NA,TGTGCCAGCAGCCCGCGACTAGTCCTCTGGGGGGAGACCCAGTACTTC,CASSPRLVLWGETQYF
few,TRBV4-1,TRBJ2-1,NA,TGCGCCAGCAGCCAAAGAGGGATCTCCTACAATGAGCAGTTCTTC,CASSQRGISYNEQFF
few,TRBV20-1,TRBJ2-1,TRBD1,TGCAGTGCTAGCCGGGACAGGACCAATGAGCAGTTCTTC,CSASRDRTNEQFF
few,TRBV27,TRBJ2-2,NA,TGTGCCAGCAGTTTACACTTCTCCGGCGGGGAGCTGTTTTTT,CASSLHFSGGELFF
few,TRBV5-1,TRBJ1-4,NA,TGCGCCAGCAGCTTGGTGTCTGCAACTAATGAAAAACTGTTTTTT,CASSLVSATNEKLFF
NA,TRBV3-1,TRBJ2-3,NA,TGTGCCAGCAGCCAAGTGGGTTGGGGAAATACGCAGTATTTT,CASSQVGWGNTQYF
few,TRBV5-1,TRBJ2-7,TRBD1,TGTGCCAGCAGTCTCCGACAGGGTCGGAACGAGCAGTACTTC,CASSLRQGRNEQYF
NA,TRBV20-1,TRBJ2-5,TRBD1,TGCAGTGCTAGAGCGACGGGGGGACAGGGGGTTATCTCGGAGACCCAGTACTTC,CSARATGGQGVISETQYF